One and the same sample provided the 13 T cell receptor beta chains below, sequenced in a study of technical replicates of blood from several donors. Profiled with immunoSEQ multiplex PCR; TCRdb holds only in-frame clones, not every one. This table holds approximately 12,000 clones, around 94% found once. Sample: PBMCs. The receptors originated from a human donor in good health.

In its sample, this clone was seen a few times. The genes are TRBV19 and TRBJ2-7; TRBD1 is a possible D gene (5 bases). The germline gives CDR1 LNHDA, CDR2 SQIVND (reference sequence). There are 13 residues in the CDR3. Between the trimmed V and J ends, which lost 9 bases and 3 bases, there was a span of 15 bases. The CDR3 sequence: CASQGPGFYEQYF. CDR3 sequence (DNA): TGTGCCAGCCAGGGCCCTGGGTTCTACGAGCAGTACTTC.

Only one count was recorded for this clone. This chain connects TRBV19 to TRBJ1-5, with 8 bases that match TRBD1. This CDR3 spans 16 amino acids. CDR1 LNHDA and CDR2 SQIVND come from the germline V gene (reference sequence). The V gene end was trimmed by 1 base and the J gene end by 4 bases; junction bases not matched to a gene: 6. The CDR3 DNA reads TGTGCCAGTAGTATAGGCTGGGACAGGCTTAATCAGCCCCAGCATTTT. Translating gives CASSIGWDRLNQPQHF.

This clone appeared a few times. The chain has TRBV11-2 and TRBJ2-7, with 9 positions matching TRBD2. Looked up from germline, CDR1 is SGHAT and CDR2 is FQNNGV. The CDR3 has 14 amino acids. V gave up 8 bases and J gave up 13 bases; unmatched junction bases: 18. This CDR3 reads CASGPPQTSGVPYF. The CDR3 coding sequence is TGTGCCAGCGGACCCCCGCAGACTAGCGGAGTCCCCTACTTC.

The chain combines TRBV5-1 with TRBJ1-1; D gene ambiguous. With 4 bases removed from V and 5 bases from J, the gap between germline ends came to 15 bases. Germline loops: CDR1 SGHRS, CDR2 YFSETQ. The CDR3 length is 14 residues. The CDR3 is CASSPLGYRTEAFF. The CDR3 DNA reads as TGCGCCAGCAGCCCTCTCGGTTACCGGACTGAAGCTTTCTTT.

Comment on this clone: Other DNA sequences from this sample encode an identical CDR3 as well. The CDR3 sequence is CASSIDLASGSYNEQFF. CDR3 coding DNA: TGTGCCAGTAGTATAGACCTAGCTTCGGGCTCCTACAATGAGCAGTTCTTC. The chain employs TRBV19 and TRBJ2-1; D might be TRBD2 (5 bases). From germline, CDR1 is LNHDA and CDR2 SQIVND (reference sequence). V shed 0 bases and J shed 0 bases, with 12 bases lying between them. The CDR3 is 17 amino acids.

This clone was recorded once. The chain recombines TRBV5-1 with TRBJ2-5, with 14 bases that match TRBD2. Looked up from germline, CDR1 is SGHRS and CDR2 is YFSETQ. V lost 4 bases and J lost 4; bases outside the gene matches: 9. The CDR3 consists of 17 residues. The CDR3 region has the DNA TGCGCCAGCAGCCCTGGACTAGCGGGAGGTAGGGCAGAGACCCAGTACTTC. Protein product: CASSPGLAGGRAETQYF.

The rearrangement links TRBV19 to TRBJ2-7; a weak D match, TRBD2 (6 bases). CDR1 is LNHDA and CDR2 is SQIVND in the germline V gene (reference sequence). The V and J ends lost 5 bases and 3 bases respectively, with 11 bases between them. CDR3 length: 13 residues. CDR3 DNA sequence: TGTGCCAGTAGTTCCGGGACTCTCTACGAGCAGTACTTC. Translation: CASSSGTLYEQYF.

V is TRBV7-9 and J is TRBJ2-7; 10 bases map to TRBD1. Germline V CDR1 and CDR2: SEHNR, FQNEAQ (reference sequence). V shed 5 bases, J shed 6 bases, and the junction held 1 base outside the gene matches. This CDR3 has 12 amino acids. CDR3 in DNA: TGTGCCAGCAGCGGACAGGGGGGCGAGCAGTACTTC. This gives the protein CASSGQGGEQYF.

DNA for the CDR3: TGTGCCAGCACCGAGCCCCAAACTAGTACGGGCACTGAAGCTTTCTTT. It codes for CASTEPQTSTGTEAFF. This chain joins TRBV7-9 and TRBJ1-1; D gene ambiguous. The germline V gene encodes CDR1 SEHNR and CDR2 FQNEAQ (reference sequence). Trimming cost V 7 bases and J 4 bases, with 22 bases left between them. The CDR3 is 16 residues long.

The chain joins TRBV28 to TRBJ1-2, with a tentative D call TRBD1 (5 bases). The V end lost 6 bases, the J end lost 6 bases, and 26 bases lay between the germline ends. The CDR3 sequence is 17 residues long. Germline V gene lookup returns CDR1 MDHEN and CDR2 SYDVKM. The DNA for the CDR3 is TGTGCCAGCAGCGAAGCGGGGGGGGTTCCTTCATCCCATGGCTACACCTTC. Translation gives CASSEAGGVPSSHGYTF.

The chain recombines TRBV7-3 with TRBJ1-2, with 9 bases identical to TRBD1. V was clipped by 2 bases and J by 5 bases; unmatched bases: 6. The germline gives CDR1 SGHTA, CDR2 FQGTGA. The CDR3 runs to 15 residues. The CDR3: CASSLGGQGPYGYTF. The CDR3 DNA reads TGTGCCAGCAGCTTAGGGGGACAGGGACCTTATGGCTACACCTTC.

This chain joins TRBV19 and TRBJ2-7; D gene ambiguous. The CDR3 length is 13 residues. The V end was cut by 3 bases, the J end by 5 bases, with 11 bases between. CDR1 and CDR2 from the germline V gene are LNHDA and SQIVND (reference sequence). CDR3 residues: CASSIRSLDEQYF. The CDR3 DNA follows: TGTGCCAGTAGTATCCGGAGTTTAGACGAGCAGTACTTC.

This chain connects TRBV27 to TRBJ2-3; 8 bases line up with TRBD1. The V gene's germline CDR1 is MNHEY and CDR2 SMNVEV (reference sequence). With V trimmed by 2 bases and J by 2 bases, 3 bases remained unmatched. The CDR3 sequence is 15 residues long. CDR3: CASSLDRGTTDTQYF. CDR3 bases: TGTGCCAGCAGTTTAGACAGGGGTACCACAGATACGCAGTATTTT.